This T cell receptor beta chain was recovered during a study of shared clonotypes between healthy human individuals. Study background: Donors were a couple of women and three men aged 18 to 49.

The CDR3 is 11 residues long. V lost 9 bases to trimming and J lost 5 bases, with 7 bases between them. In germline, CDR1 is MNHEY, CDR2 SVGAGI. Naive CD8 cells were CD45RO-negative, positively selected for CCR7, excluding terminally differentiated effector memory CD45RA+ cells. On this clone itself: The same CDR3 arises from other DNA sequences in this sample as well.

The protocol was immunoSEQ multiplex PCR, while the TCRdb copy is restricted to in-frame clones and leaves out a portion. This table has about 2,100,000 clones, roughly 91% appearing once. This clonotype originated in a man aged 18 to 35 in good health. Some clones in this sample may be carry-over from other donors' samples. The J gene is TRBJ2-2, the V gene TRBV6-5, with no clear D. The specimen sequenced was naive CD8+ T cells from PBMCs. The CDR3 coding sequence is TGTGCCAGTGGACCGACCGGGGAGCTGTTTTTT. It encodes CASGPTGELFF.